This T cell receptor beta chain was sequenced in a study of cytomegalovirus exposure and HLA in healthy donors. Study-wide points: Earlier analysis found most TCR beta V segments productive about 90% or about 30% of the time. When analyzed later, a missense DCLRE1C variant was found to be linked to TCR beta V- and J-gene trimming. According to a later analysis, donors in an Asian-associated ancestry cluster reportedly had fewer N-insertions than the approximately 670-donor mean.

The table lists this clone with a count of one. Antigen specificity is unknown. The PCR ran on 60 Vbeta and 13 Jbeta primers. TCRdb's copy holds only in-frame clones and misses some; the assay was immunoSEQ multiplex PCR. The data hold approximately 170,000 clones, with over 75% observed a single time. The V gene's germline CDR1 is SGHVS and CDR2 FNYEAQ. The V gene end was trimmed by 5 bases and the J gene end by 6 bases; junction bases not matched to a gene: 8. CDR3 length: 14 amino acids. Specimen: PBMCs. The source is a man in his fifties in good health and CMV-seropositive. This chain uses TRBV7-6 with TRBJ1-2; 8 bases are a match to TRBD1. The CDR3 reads CASSPRQGADGYTF. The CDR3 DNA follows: TGTGCCAGCAGCCCACGGCAGGGGGCGGATGGCTACACCTTC.